Given below is one T cell receptor (beta chain) in context. Its antigen is as yet unknown. These data originate in a study of stem cell transplantation in POMP-related autoinflammatory disease. Regarding the study as a whole: A trend toward lower repertoire diversity and greater clonality appeared in every analyzed T-cell subset of PRAID patients. In PRAID patients, the number of distinct TRB V-J gene pairings was restricted.

PRAID featured immunodeficiency plus autoinflammation. Measured with immunoSEQ multiplex PCR; TCRdb has only the in-frame clones, and not every one. This table has about 4,900 clones, 92% appearing once. The CDR3 is 15 amino acids. The ends lost 0 bases at V and 7 bases at J; junction bases unmatched: 0. Germline values: CDR1 SGHTA, CDR2 FQGTGA. V and J are TRBV7-3 and TRBJ2-1, with 13 bases fitting TRBD2. The receptor was derived from a human patient with POMP-related autoinflammation and immune dysregulation (PRAID). Some T cells may have come from the graft donor. The source was CD8+ T cells from PBMCs, collected after stem cell transplantation. The CDR3 DNA reads as TGTGCCAGCAGCTTAACGGGACTAGCGGGGAATGAGCAGTTCTTC. Translating gives CASSLTGLAGNEQFF.